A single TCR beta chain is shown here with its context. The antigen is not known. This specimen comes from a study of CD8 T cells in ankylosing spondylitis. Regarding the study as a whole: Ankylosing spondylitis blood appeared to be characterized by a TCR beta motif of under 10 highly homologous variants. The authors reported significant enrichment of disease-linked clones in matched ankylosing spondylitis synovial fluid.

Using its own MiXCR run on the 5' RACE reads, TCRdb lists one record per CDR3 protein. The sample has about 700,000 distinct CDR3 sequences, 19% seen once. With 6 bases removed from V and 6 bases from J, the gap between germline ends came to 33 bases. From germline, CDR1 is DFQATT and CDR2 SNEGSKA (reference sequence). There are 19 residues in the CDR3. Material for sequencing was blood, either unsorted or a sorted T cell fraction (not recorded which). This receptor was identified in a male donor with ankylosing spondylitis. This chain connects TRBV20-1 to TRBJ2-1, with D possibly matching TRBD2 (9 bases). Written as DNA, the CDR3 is TGCAGTGCGCGACTCACAGGGGGGCTAGCGGGGAGGTTTCCCAATGAGCAGTTCTTC. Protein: CSARLTGGLAGRFPNEQFF.